This is a list of T cell receptor beta chains from one sample in a study of OX40 agonist ivuxolimab in advanced cancers. Assay: immunoSEQ multiplex PCR; the TCRdb copy retains only in-frame clones and omits some. The sample yields more than 65,000 clones, over 60% seen once. The specimen was CD4+ or CD8+ T cells sorted from blood, collected in a trial of the OX40 agonist ivuxolimab. These receptors were collected from an adult with an advanced solid tumor such as melanoma, head and neck, liver or kidney cancer. CDR3s include the opening cysteine and the closing phenylalanine or tryptophan. D genes are given only for firm matches. Rows may omit the clone size; those that give it use once, few, many or a size class.

clone_size: many
v_call: TRBV6-6
d_call: -
j_call: TRBJ1-1
cdr3_aa: CASSYGGGNLAEAFF
cdr3_nt: TGTGCCAGCAGTTACGGGGGAGGGAATTTAGCTGAAGCTTTCTTT

clone_size: -
v_call: TRBV2
d_call: -
j_call: TRBJ2-7
cdr3_aa: CASRHKGDTVSYEQYF
cdr3_nt: TGTGCCAGCAGACACAAAGGGGACACGGTCTCCTACGAGCAGTACTTC

clone_size: -
v_call: TRBV28
d_call: -
j_call: TRBJ2-5
cdr3_aa: CATYQGRETQYF
cdr3_nt: TGTGCCACCTATCAAGGCAGGGAGACCCAGTACTTC

clone_size: -
v_call: TRBV28
d_call: -
j_call: TRBJ1-2
cdr3_aa: CASSSGDYGYTF
cdr3_nt: TGTGCCAGCAGTTCAGGGGACTATGGCTACACCTTC

clone_size: -
v_call: TRBV11-2
d_call: -
j_call: TRBJ1-2
cdr3_aa: CASSPARGSGYTF
cdr3_nt: TGTGCCAGCAGCCCGGCACGAGGTAGTGGCTACACCTTC

clone_size: few
v_call: TRBV5-4
d_call: TRBD2
j_call: TRBJ2-6
cdr3_aa: CASSLGTSGKSGANVLTF
cdr3_nt: TGTGCCAGCAGCTTGGGGACTAGCGGGAAGTCTGGGGCCAACGTCCTGACTTTC

clone_size: -
v_call: TRBV7-9
d_call: TRBD2
j_call: TRBJ2-1
cdr3_aa: CASSLWGSGSSYNEQFF
cdr3_nt: TGTGCCAGCAGCTTATGGGGTAGCGGGAGCTCCTACAATGAGCAGTTCTTC

clone_size: -
v_call: TRBV21-1
d_call: -
j_call: TRBJ1-5
cdr3_aa: CASSKGADREGDQPQHF
cdr3_nt: TGTGCCAGCAGCAAAGGAGCGGACAGGGAGGGGGATCAGCCCCAGCATTTT

clone_size: once
v_call: TRBV9
d_call: -
j_call: TRBJ1-2
cdr3_aa: CASSPSRQANYGYTF
cdr3_nt: TGTGCCAGCAGCCCCTCGAGACAGGCTAACTATGGCTACACCTTC

clone_size: -
v_call: TRBV2
d_call: -
j_call: TRBJ1-4
cdr3_aa: CASSRRGRGIRSYNEKLFF
cdr3_nt: TGTGCCAGCAGTAGGAGAGGCAGGGGAATCCGATCCTATAATGAAAAACTGTTTTTT

clone_size: -
v_call: TRBV5-1
d_call: -
j_call: TRBJ1-3
cdr3_aa: CASSLSVSGNTIYF
cdr3_nt: TGCGCCAGCAGCTTGTCAGTCTCTGGAAACACCATATATTTT

clone_size: -
v_call: TRBV15
d_call: -
j_call: TRBJ1-1
cdr3_aa: CATSRTVNTEAFF
cdr3_nt: TGTGCCACCAGCAGGACAGTGAACACTGAAGCTTTCTTT

clone_size: -
v_call: TRBV27
d_call: -
j_call: TRBJ1-5
cdr3_aa: CASSSGWGNQPQHF
cdr3_nt: TGTGCCAGCAGTTCGGGCTGGGGCAATCAGCCCCAGCATTTT

clone_size: once
v_call: TRBV5-8
d_call: -
j_call: TRBJ2-1
cdr3_aa: CASSTLPGAGDNEQFF
cdr3_nt: TGTGCCAGCAGCACCCTACCAGGGGCGGGTGACAATGAGCAGTTCTTC

clone_size: -
v_call: TRBV7-6
d_call: -
j_call: TRBJ2-5
cdr3_aa: CASSLAPSGVVETQYF
cdr3_nt: TGTGCCAGCAGCTTAGCCCCCTCTGGAGTAGTGGAGACCCAGTACTTC

clone_size: -
v_call: TRBV11-2
d_call: TRBD2
j_call: TRBJ2-3
cdr3_aa: CASSSGTSGSNADTQYF
cdr3_nt: TGTGCCAGCAGCTCGGGGACTAGCGGGAGTAACGCAGATACGCAGTATTTT

clone_size: once
v_call: TRBV27
d_call: -
j_call: TRBJ1-2
cdr3_aa: CASGSIGRAISSKNYGYTF
cdr3_nt: TGTGCCAGCGGGTCGATAGGCCGGGCGATTTCAAGTAAAAACTATGGCTACACCTTC

clone_size: -
v_call: TRBV2
d_call: TRBD1
j_call: TRBJ1-5
cdr3_aa: CASSLTGHDNQPQHF
cdr3_nt: TGTGCCAGCAGTCTGACAGGGCACGACAATCAGCCCCAGCATTTT

clone_size: once
v_call: TRBV6-5
d_call: -
j_call: TRBJ1-2
cdr3_aa: CASSEGRAGYGYTF
cdr3_nt: TGTGCCAGCAGTGAAGGACGGGCGGGCTATGGCTACACCTTC

clone_size: -
v_call: TRBV9
d_call: -
j_call: TRBJ2-1
cdr3_aa: CASSVGGSYNEQFF
cdr3_nt: TGTGCCAGCAGCGTAGGAGGGTCCTACAATGAGCAGTTCTTC

clone_size: -
v_call: TRBV30
d_call: TRBD1
j_call: TRBJ1-2
cdr3_aa: CAWSYRGSSYGYTF
cdr3_nt: TGTGCCTGGAGTTACAGGGGATCGAGCTATGGCTACACCTTC

clone_size: -
v_call: TRBV4-1
d_call: -
j_call: TRBJ1-2
cdr3_aa: CASSQPGLSGYTF
cdr3_nt: TGCGCCAGCAGCCAACCGGGGCTTAGTGGCTACACCTTC

clone_size: -
v_call: TRBV10-2
d_call: TRBD2
j_call: TRBJ2-3
cdr3_aa: CATCSGAITDTQYF
cdr3_nt: TGCGCCACCTGTAGCGGGGCGATCACAGATACGCAGTATTTT

clone_size: few
v_call: TRBV27
d_call: -
j_call: TRBJ1-1
cdr3_aa: CASTKFGEAFF
cdr3_nt: TGTGCCAGCACCAAATTCGGTGAAGCTTTCTTT

clone_size: -
v_call: TRBV5-8
d_call: -
j_call: TRBJ2-5
cdr3_aa: CASSFYGTAGETQYF
cdr3_nt: TGTGCCAGCAGCTTTTACGGGACGGCCGGAGAGACCCAGTACTTC

clone_size: -
v_call: TRBV2
d_call: TRBD1
j_call: TRBJ2-2
cdr3_aa: CASRETGALTGELFF
cdr3_nt: TGTGCCAGCAGGGAAACAGGGGCTCTCACCGGGGAGCTGTTTTTT

clone_size: -
v_call: TRBV18
d_call: TRBD2
j_call: TRBJ2-3
cdr3_aa: CASSPQFGRGTDTQYF
cdr3_nt: TGTGCCAGCTCACCACAGTTCGGGAGGGGGACAGATACGCAGTATTTT

clone_size: -
v_call: TRBV7-6
d_call: TRBD2
j_call: TRBJ2-1
cdr3_aa: CASSLAGGSNNEQFF
cdr3_nt: TGTGCCAGCAGCTTGGCGGGAGGGTCCAACAATGAGCAGTTCTTC

clone_size: -
v_call: TRBV7-9
d_call: TRBD2
j_call: TRBJ2-1
cdr3_aa: CASSIHRGLAGVKIF
cdr3_nt: TGTGCCAGCAGCATACACCGGGGACTAGCGGGAGTCAAGATCTTC

clone_size: -
v_call: TRBV6-5
d_call: TRBD1
j_call: TRBJ1-5
cdr3_aa: CASSGQGFNQPQHF
cdr3_nt: TGTGCCAGCAGCGGACAGGGGTTTAATCAGCCCCAGCATTTT

clone_size: -
v_call: TRBV30
d_call: -
j_call: TRBJ1-1
cdr3_aa: CAWSVAGGLRAFF
cdr3_nt: TGTGCCTGGAGTGTAGCGGGCGGCCTTAGGGCTTTCTTT

clone_size: -
v_call: TRBV18
d_call: TRBD2
j_call: TRBJ2-1
cdr3_aa: CASFPGGRSYNEQFF
cdr3_nt: TGTGCCAGCTTTCCGGGGGGGCGATCCTACAATGAGCAGTTCTTC

clone_size: once
v_call: TRBV7-9
d_call: TRBD1
j_call: TRBJ1-1
cdr3_aa: CASSPHRGWPMNTEAFF
cdr3_nt: TGTGCCAGCAGCCCGCACAGGGGTTGGCCAATGAACACTGAAGCTTTCTTT

clone_size: -
v_call: TRBV27
d_call: TRBD1
j_call: TRBJ2-7
cdr3_aa: CASSFGFPGQGSTYEQYF
cdr3_nt: TGTGCCAGCAGTTTTGGGTTTCCGGGACAGGGCTCCACCTACGAGCAGTACTTC

clone_size: -
v_call: TRBV6-5
d_call: TRBD1
j_call: TRBJ2-2
cdr3_aa: CASSGQANTGELFF
cdr3_nt: TGTGCCAGCAGTGGACAGGCGAACACCGGGGAGCTGTTTTTT

clone_size: few
v_call: TRBV5-4
d_call: TRBD1
j_call: TRBJ1-4
cdr3_aa: CASSPTGGDNEKLFF
cdr3_nt: TGTGCCAGCAGCCCGACAGGGGGCGATAATGAAAAACTGTTTTTT

clone_size: -
v_call: TRBV5-5
d_call: -
j_call: TRBJ2-2
cdr3_aa: CASSLDGGRTVTGELFF
cdr3_nt: TGTGCCAGCAGCTTGGACGGGGGGCGAACTGTAACCGGGGAGCTGTTTTTT

clone_size: once
v_call: TRBV2
d_call: TRBD2
j_call: TRBJ2-3
cdr3_aa: CASSGTSGSTDTQYF
cdr3_nt: TGTGCCAGCAGCGGGACTAGCGGGAGCACAGATACGCAGTATTTT

clone_size: -
v_call: TRBV9
d_call: TRBD1
j_call: TRBJ2-5
cdr3_aa: CASSVAGGQETQYF
cdr3_nt: TGTGCCAGCAGCGTAGCAGGGGGTCAAGAGACCCAGTACTTC

clone_size: -
v_call: TRBV5-6
d_call: TRBD1
j_call: TRBJ1-4
cdr3_aa: CASTPGGRGPGRKLFF
cdr3_nt: TGTGCCAGCACCCCTGGGGGCAGGGGGCCCGGCAGGAAACTGTTTTTT

clone_size: -
v_call: TRBV6-5
d_call: -
j_call: TRBJ2-6
cdr3_aa: CASSPGQAGANVLTF
cdr3_nt: TGTGCCAGCAGCCCGGGGCAAGCTGGGGCCAACGTCCTGACTTTC

clone_size: once
v_call: TRBV18
d_call: TRBD2
j_call: TRBJ2-1
cdr3_aa: CASSPPGRAPNEQFF
cdr3_nt: TGTGCCAGCTCACCACCCGGGAGGGCCCCCAATGAGCAGTTCTTC

clone_size: few
v_call: TRBV19
d_call: -
j_call: TRBJ2-1
cdr3_aa: CASSNLYEQFF
cdr3_nt: TGTGCCAGTAGTAATCTTTATGAGCAGTTCTTC

clone_size: few
v_call: TRBV29-1
d_call: -
j_call: TRBJ2-1
cdr3_aa: CSVEVSPGNEQFF
cdr3_nt: TGCAGCGTTGAAGTCAGTCCTGGGAATGAGCAGTTCTTC

clone_size: -
v_call: TRBV7-6
d_call: -
j_call: TRBJ2-5
cdr3_aa: CASSLGEETQHF
cdr3_nt: TGTGCCAGCAGCTTAGGGGAAGAGACCCAGCACTTC

clone_size: few
v_call: TRBV11-3
d_call: -
j_call: TRBJ1-1
cdr3_aa: CASSFDKNTEAFF
cdr3_nt: TGTGCCAGCAGCTTCGACAAGAACACTGAAGCTTTCTTT